The T cell receptor beta chain described here comes from a study of shared clonotypes between healthy human individuals. Profiling relied on immunoSEQ multiplex PCR, and the TCRdb table lists in-frame clones only, not all of them. The data show 850,000 to 1,200,000 clones, approximately 76% seen once. Study-wide results and caveats: A generally larger estimated richness was seen in naive subsets than in memory subsets.

Points on this clone: The antigen remains undetermined.

The CDR3 sequence is 16 residues long. Trimming took 5 bases from V and 3 from J; bases not matched to a gene: 6. Germline CDR1 and CDR2: MDHEN and SYDVKM. Sequenced input: memory CD4+ T cells sorted from blood. Regarding subset: CD45RA-negative fraction. The rearrangement joins TRBV28 to TRBJ2-5, with 13 bases that match TRBD2. The origin of this receptor is a man aged 18 to 30 in good health. The CDR3 coding sequence is TGTGCCAGCAGTCCTGGACTAGCGGGGGCCAAAGAGACCCAGTACTTC. It is translated as CASSPGLAGAKETQYF. Supplemented by reference TRBV28 and TRBJ2-5, the full variable domain reads DVKVTQSSRYLVKRTGEKVFLECVQDMDHENMFWYRQDPGLGLRLIYFSYDVKMKEKGDIPEGYSVSREKKERFSLILESASTNQTSMYLCASSPGLAGAKETQYFGPGTRLLVL.